This entry concerns a single T cell receptor beta chain. Antigen: not known. A J-beta primer mix and a sample-barcoded 5' primer were used in a second PCR of roughly 6 to 11 cycles. TCRdb ran MiXCR on the 5' RACE reads and lists one entry per CDR3 protein. Of hundreds of thousands of distinct CDR3 sequences in the sample, approximately 53% are singletons; the top ten hold around 25%. The sample is drawn from a study of blood T cells in healthy people across ages. CDR1 and CDR2 from the germline V gene are MNHNS and SASEGT. With 1 base removed from V and 8 bases from J, the gap between germline ends came to 12 bases. The CDR3 covers 14 residues. General study points: Higher diversity, along with more naive CD4+ cells, distinguished long-lived donors from aged donors.

This chain connects TRBV6-1 to TRBJ2-1; D not resolved. The clonotype comes from a man aged 35 to 55 in good health. Sequencing was done on a sample of blood. CDR3 sequence reads: CASSEVLRSHEQFF. The CDR3 nucleotides are TGTGCCAGCAGTGAAGTTTTGAGATCCCATGAGCAGTTCTTC.